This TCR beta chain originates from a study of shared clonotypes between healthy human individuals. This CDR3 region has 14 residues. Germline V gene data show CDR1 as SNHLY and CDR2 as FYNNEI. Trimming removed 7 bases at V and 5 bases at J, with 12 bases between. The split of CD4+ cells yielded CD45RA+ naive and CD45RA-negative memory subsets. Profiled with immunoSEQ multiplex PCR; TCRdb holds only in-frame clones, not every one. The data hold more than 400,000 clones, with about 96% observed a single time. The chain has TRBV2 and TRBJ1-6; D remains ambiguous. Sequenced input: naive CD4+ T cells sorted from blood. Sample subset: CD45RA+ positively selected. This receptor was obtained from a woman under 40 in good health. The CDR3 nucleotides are TGTGCCAGCATGGGCCAGCCGGATAATTCACCCCTCCACTTT. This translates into CASMGQPDNSPLHF.